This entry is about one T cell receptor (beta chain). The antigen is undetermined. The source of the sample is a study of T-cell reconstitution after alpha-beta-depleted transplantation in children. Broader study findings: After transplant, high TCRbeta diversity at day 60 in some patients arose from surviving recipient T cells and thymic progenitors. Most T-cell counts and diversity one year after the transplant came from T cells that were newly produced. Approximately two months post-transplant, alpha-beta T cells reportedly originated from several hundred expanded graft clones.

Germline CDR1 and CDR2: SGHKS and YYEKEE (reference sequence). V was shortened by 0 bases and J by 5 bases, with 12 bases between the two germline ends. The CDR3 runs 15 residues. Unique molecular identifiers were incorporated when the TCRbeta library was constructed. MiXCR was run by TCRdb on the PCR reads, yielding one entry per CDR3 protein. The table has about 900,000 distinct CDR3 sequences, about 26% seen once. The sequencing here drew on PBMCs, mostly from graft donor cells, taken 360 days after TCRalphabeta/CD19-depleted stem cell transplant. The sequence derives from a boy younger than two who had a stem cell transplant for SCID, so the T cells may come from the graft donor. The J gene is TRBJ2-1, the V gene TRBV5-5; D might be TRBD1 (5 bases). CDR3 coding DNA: TGTGCCAGCAGCTTGGAAGCAGGGATCAACAATGAGCAGTTCTTC. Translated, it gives CASSLEAGINNEQFF.